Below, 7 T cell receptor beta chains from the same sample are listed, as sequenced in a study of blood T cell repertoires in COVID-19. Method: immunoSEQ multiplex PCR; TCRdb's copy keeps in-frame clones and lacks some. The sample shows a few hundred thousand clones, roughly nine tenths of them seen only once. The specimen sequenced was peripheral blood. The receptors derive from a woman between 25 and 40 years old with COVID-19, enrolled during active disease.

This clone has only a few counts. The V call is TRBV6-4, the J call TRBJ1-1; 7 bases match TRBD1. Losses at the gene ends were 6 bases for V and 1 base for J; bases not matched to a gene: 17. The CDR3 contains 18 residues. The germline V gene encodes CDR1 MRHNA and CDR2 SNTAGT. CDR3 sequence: CASRSPGQLAEGNTEAFF. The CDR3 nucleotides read TGTGCCAGCAGATCTCCGGGACAGTTAGCAGAAGGGAACACTGAAGCTTTCTTT.

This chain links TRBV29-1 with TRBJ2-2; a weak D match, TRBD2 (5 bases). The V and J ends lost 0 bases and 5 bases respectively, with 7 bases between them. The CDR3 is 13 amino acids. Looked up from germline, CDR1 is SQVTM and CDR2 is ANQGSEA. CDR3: CSVEDRGTGELFF. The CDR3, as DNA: TGCAGCGTTGAAGACCGCGGGACCGGGGAGCTGTTTTTT.

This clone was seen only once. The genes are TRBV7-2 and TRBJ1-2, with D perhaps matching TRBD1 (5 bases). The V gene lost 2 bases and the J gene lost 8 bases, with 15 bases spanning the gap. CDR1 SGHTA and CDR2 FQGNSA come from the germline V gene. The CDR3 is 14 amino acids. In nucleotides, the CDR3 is TGTGCCAGCAGCTTAAGTCGGGGGGGATGGGGCTACACCTTC. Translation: CASSLSRGGWGYTF. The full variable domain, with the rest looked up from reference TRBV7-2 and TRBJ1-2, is GAGVSQSPSNKVTEKGKDVELRCDPISGHTALYWYRQSLGQGLEFLIYFQGNSAPDKSGLPSDRFSAERTGGSVSTLTIQRTQQEDSAVYLCASSLSRGGWGYTFGSGTRLTVV.

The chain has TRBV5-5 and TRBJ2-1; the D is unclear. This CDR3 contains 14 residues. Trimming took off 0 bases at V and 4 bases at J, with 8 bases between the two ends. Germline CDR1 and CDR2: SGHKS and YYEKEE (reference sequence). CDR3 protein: CASSLAQSYNEQFF. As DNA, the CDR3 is TGTGCCAGCAGCTTGGCCCAGTCTTACAATGAGCAGTTCTTC.

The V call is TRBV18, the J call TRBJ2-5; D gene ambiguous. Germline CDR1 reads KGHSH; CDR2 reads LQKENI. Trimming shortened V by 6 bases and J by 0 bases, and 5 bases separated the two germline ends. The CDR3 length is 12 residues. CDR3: CASSQYQETQYF. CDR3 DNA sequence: TGTGCCAGCTCCCAGTACCAAGAGACCCAGTACTTC. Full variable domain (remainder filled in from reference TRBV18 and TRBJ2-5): NAGVMQNPRHLVRRRGQEARLRCSPMKGHSHVYWYRQLPEEGLKFMVYLQKENIIDESGMPKERFSAEFPKEGPSILRIQQVVRGDSAAYFCASSQYQETQYFGPGTRLLVL.

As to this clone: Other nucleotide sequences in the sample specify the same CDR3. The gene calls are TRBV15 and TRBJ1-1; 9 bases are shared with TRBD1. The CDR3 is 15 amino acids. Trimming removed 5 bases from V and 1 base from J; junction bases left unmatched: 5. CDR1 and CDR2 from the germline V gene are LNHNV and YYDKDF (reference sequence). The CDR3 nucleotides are TGTGCCACCAGCCCAAGGACAGGGGAGAACACTGAAGCTTTCTTT. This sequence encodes CATSPRTGENTEAFF.

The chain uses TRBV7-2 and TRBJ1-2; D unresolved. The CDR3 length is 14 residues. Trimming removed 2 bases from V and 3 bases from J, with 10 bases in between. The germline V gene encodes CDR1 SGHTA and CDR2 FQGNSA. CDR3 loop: CASSLHGRDYGYTF. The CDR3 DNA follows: TGTGCCAGCAGCTTACACGGTAGAGACTATGGCTACACCTTC.